These 5 T cell receptor beta chains were sequenced from one sample in a study of cytomegalovirus exposure and HLA in healthy donors. 13 Jbeta primers and 60 Vbeta primers were used for the PCR. Here immunoSEQ multiplex PCR was the method, and the copy in TCRdb shows in-frame clones only, minus some. The table records about 220,000 clones, over 70% of them present only once. Material: PBMCs. These receptors were taken from a boy younger than 10 in good health and CMV-seronegative.

V and J are TRBV29-1 and TRBJ1-2, with a tentative D call TRBD1 (6 bases). Trimming shortened V by 3 bases and J by 4 bases, and 9 bases separated the two germline ends. CDR1 and CDR2 (germline): SQVTM, ANQGSEA. This CDR3 comprises 12 residues. The CDR3 coding sequence is TGCAGCGTTGACCAAGGGGGCTATGGCTACACCTTC. Translation: CSVDQGGYGYTF.

V gene TRBV7-2 combines with J gene TRBJ2-4; unclear D gene. CDR3 size: 16 residues. Between the trimmed V and J ends, which lost 1 base and 5 bases, there was a span of 15 bases. Germline CDR1 SGHTA, CDR2 FQGNSA. CDR3 region: CASSLEVLPRQNIQYF. In nucleotides, the CDR3 is TGTGCCAGCAGCTTAGAGGTCCTTCCGAGGCAAAACATTCAGTACTTC.

This clone turned up a few times. The V gene is TRBV5-4, the J gene TRBJ1-5; D unresolved. V gave up 2 bases and J gave up 5 bases, with 11 bases separating them. The CDR3 spans 14 residues. Germline V gene sequence: CDR1 SGHNT, CDR2 YYREEE (reference sequence). Here the CDR3 DNA reads TGTGCCAGCAGCTTTGGGCCCAGTGATCAGCCCCAGCATTTT. Translation: CASSFGPSDQPQHF.

The V call is TRBV30, the J call TRBJ1-2, with 8 bases that match TRBD1. The junction had 3 bases not matched to a gene; V was cut back by 0 bases and J by 6 bases. The germline gives CDR1 GTSNPN, CDR2 SVGIG (reference sequence). The CDR3 has 13 residues. This CDR3 is CAWSVTGGDGYTF. CDR3 in DNA: TGTGCCTGGAGTGTTACAGGGGGGGATGGCTACACCTTC.

CDR3 amino acids: CASSFGSGGKTSTDTQYF. CDR3 coding DNA: TGCGCCAGCAGCTTCGGTAGCGGGGGGAAAACTAGCACAGATACGCAGTATTTT. The chain has TRBV5-1 and TRBJ2-3; 10 positions agree with TRBD2. The CDR3 runs 18 residues. The V segment lost 2 bases and the J segment 0 bases; nucleotides outside the gene matches: 9. In germline, CDR1 is SGHRS, CDR2 YFSETQ.